Below are 5 T cell receptor beta chains sequenced from a single sample in a study of early T cells in non-severe SARS-CoV-2 infection. MiXCR, applied by TCRdb to the 5' RACE reads, yields one record per CDR3 protein. Seen here are fewer than 40,000 distinct CDR3 sequences, roughly 7.1% observed once, and the top ten hold roughly an eighth. Specimen: whole blood, collected at baseline. These receptor sequences come from an adult who was a healthcare worker with PCR-confirmed SARS-CoV-2 infection or an uninfected control (not recorded which).

Only a few counts were recorded for this clonotype. The V call is TRBV7-2, the J call TRBJ2-1; 7 bases map to TRBD2. CDR1 is SGHTA and CDR2 is FQGNSA in the germline V gene. V gave up 0 bases and J gave up 9 bases; unmatched junction bases: 8. The CDR3 is 15 residues long. CDR3 DNA: TGTGCCAGCAGCTTAGCTAGGAGCGGGATCGGTGAGCAGTTCTTC. Its translation is CASSLARSGIGEQFF.

This clonotype was detected many times. This sequence joins TRBV6-2 or TRBV6-3 and TRBJ1-5; perhaps TRBD1 as D (5 bases). V was trimmed by 4 bases and J by 5 bases, leaving 9 bases between them. The germline V gene has CDR1 MNHEY and CDR2 SVGEGT. The CDR3 has 13 residues. The CDR3 sequence: CASSSREDQPQHF. CDR3 coding DNA: TGTGCCAGCAGTTCCAGGGAGGATCAGCCCCAGCATTTT.

This clonotype was counted between two and nine times. The chain combines TRBV11-3 with TRBJ2-5, with 9 bases aligning to TRBD1. The CDR3 spans 16 residues. V lost 3 bases to trimming and J lost 2 bases; unmatched junction nucleotides: 7. CDR1 is SGHNT, CDR2 YENEEA, per germline. The CDR3 region has the DNA TGTGCCAGCAGCTTCGGAGGGACAGGGACACAAGAGACCCAGTACTTC. It specifies CASSFGGTGTQETQYF.

The rearrangement joins TRBV29-1 to TRBJ1-2; D gene unclear. Germline V gene data show CDR1 as SQVTM and CDR2 as ANQGSEA. The V and J ends lost 4 bases and 8 bases respectively, with 14 bases between them. The CDR3 loop spans 12 amino acids. The CDR3 reads CSVVAGIEGYTF. CDR3 nucleotides: TGCAGCGTTGTGGCGGGGATAGAGGGCTACACCTTC.

This clonotype was counted between two and nine times. This chain uses TRBV7-9 with TRBJ2-1; D is ambiguous. CDR1 is SEHNR and CDR2 is FQNEAQ in the germline V gene (reference sequence). V lost 3 bases to trimming and J lost 8 bases, with 8 bases between them. There are 12 residues in the CDR3. CDR3 sequence: CASSFRHYEQFF. In nucleotides, the CDR3 is TGTGCCAGCAGCTTTCGGCATTATGAGCAGTTCTTC.